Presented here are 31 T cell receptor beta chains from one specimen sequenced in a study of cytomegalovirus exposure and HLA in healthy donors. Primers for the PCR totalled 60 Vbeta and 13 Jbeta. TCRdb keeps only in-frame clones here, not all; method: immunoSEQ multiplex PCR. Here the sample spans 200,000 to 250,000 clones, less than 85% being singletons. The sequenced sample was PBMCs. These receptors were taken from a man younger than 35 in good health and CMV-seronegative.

The CDR3 DNA is TGTGCCAGCAGTTATTCAGAAGCGGGCACAGATACGCAGTATTTT. This codes for CASSYSEAGTDTQYF. V is TRBV6-6 and J is TRBJ2-3; a weak D match, TRBD2 (5 bases). Germline CDR1 MNHNY, CDR2 SVGAGI (reference sequence). The CDR3 contains 15 residues. Trimming pared 3 bases from V and 1 base from J, leaving 11 bases between.

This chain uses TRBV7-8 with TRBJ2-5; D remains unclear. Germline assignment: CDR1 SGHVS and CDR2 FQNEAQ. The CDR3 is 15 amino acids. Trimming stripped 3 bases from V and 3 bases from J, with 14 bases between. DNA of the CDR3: TGTGCCAGCAGCTTCTATTTTCAGGAAGAAGAGACCCAGTACTTC. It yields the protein CASSFYFQEEETQYF.

The DNA for the CDR3 is TGCGCCAGCAGCTCCACTGGGTATAGCGGGGTATACGAGCAGTACTTC. Its protein product is CASSSTGYSGVYEQYF. The rearrangement joins TRBV5-1 to TRBJ2-7; 8 bases are shared with TRBD2. The germline V gene encodes CDR1 SGHRS and CDR2 YFSETQ. CDR3 size: 16 residues. V was pared by 3 bases and J by 4 bases, with 12 bases of the junction left unmatched. Supplemented by reference TRBV5-1 and TRBJ2-7, the full variable domain reads KAGVTQTPRYLIKTRGQQVTLSCSPISGHRSVSWYQQTPGQGLQFLFEYFSETQRNKGNFPGRFSGRQFSNSRSEMNVSTLELGDSALYLCASSSTGYSGVYEQYFGPGTRLTVT.

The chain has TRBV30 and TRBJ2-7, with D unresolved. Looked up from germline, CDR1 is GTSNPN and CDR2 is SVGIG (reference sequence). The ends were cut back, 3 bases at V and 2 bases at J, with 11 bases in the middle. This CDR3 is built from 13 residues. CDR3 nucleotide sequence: TGTGCCTGGAGCTTTCAGGCAGCCTACGAGCAGTACTTC. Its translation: CAWSFQAAYEQYF.

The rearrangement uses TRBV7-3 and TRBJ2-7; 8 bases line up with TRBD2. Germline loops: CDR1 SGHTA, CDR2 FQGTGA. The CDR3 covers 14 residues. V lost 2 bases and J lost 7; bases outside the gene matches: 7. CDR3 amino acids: CASSLRAGGEEQYF. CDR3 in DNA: TGTGCCAGCAGCTTACGGGCGGGGGGAGAGGAGCAGTACTTC.

CDR3 amino acids: CASSQDRGETQYF. The CDR3 region has the DNA TGTGCCAGTAGTCAGGACAGGGGTGAGACCCAGTACTTC. The chain joins TRBV19 to TRBJ2-5; 9 nucleotides agree with TRBD1. Germline CDR1 is LNHDA and CDR2 is SQIVND (reference sequence). Trimming at V came to 5 bases and at J to 5 bases, leaving 3 bases not matched to a gene. The CDR3 runs 13 residues.

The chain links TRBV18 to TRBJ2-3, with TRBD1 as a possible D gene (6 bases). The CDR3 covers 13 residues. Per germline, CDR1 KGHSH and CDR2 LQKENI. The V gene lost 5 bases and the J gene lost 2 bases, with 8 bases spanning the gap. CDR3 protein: CASSGDITDTQYF. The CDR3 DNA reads TGTGCCAGCTCAGGGGACATCACAGATACGCAGTATTTT.

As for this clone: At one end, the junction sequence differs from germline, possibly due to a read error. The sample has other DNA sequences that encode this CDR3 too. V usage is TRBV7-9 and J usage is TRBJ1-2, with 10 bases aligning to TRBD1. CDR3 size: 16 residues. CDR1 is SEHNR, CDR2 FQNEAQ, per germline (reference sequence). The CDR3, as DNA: TGCGCCAGCAGCTCCGACCCGGGACAGGGGCGGTATGGCTACACCTTC. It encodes CASSSDPGQGRYGYTF.

The CDR3 DNA reads as TGTGCCAGCAGTGGCAGGGCCTTTGGGGCCAACGTCCTGACTTTC. This encodes CASSGRAFGANVLTF. The gene calls are TRBV2 and TRBJ2-6, with a tentative D call TRBD1 (5 bases). CDR1 SNHLY and CDR2 FYNNEI come from the germline V gene. CDR3 size: 15 residues. Trimming cost V 4 bases and J 3 bases, with 10 bases left between them.

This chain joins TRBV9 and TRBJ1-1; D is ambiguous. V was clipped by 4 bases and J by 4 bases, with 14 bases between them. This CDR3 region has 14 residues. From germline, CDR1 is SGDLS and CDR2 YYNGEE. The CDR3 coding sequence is TGTGCCAGCAGCCCCCAAATCGAGAGCACTGAAGCTTTCTTT. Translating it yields CASSPQIESTEAFF.

The CDR3 DNA sequence: TGTGCCAGCAGTGAAGGAAGGGGTAGTAACCAGCCCCAGCATTTT. Translation gives CASSEGRGSNQPQHF. The chain combines TRBV2 with TRBJ1-5; tentative D call: TRBD1 (5 bases). V was cut by 1 base and J by 7 bases, with 14 bases left in between. The CDR3 contains 15 residues. Looked up from germline, CDR1 is SNHLY and CDR2 is FYNNEI. The variable domain in full, with the rest retrieved from reference TRBV2 and TRBJ1-5, is EPEVTQTPSHQVTQMGQEVILRCVPISNHLYFYWYRQILGQKVEFLVSFYNNEISEKSEIFDDQFSVERPDGSNFTLKIRSTKLEDSAMYFCASSEGRGSNQPQHFGDGTRLSIL.

In nucleotides, the CDR3 is TGTGCCAGCAATAAGAGAGACAGGACCTACGAGCAGTACTTC. The encoded protein is CASNKRDRTYEQYF. The chain uses TRBV6-1 and TRBJ2-7; D may be TRBD1 (6 bases). Trimming stripped 7 bases from V and 2 bases from J, with 15 bases between. CDR1 and CDR2 from the germline V gene are MNHNS and SASEGT. The CDR3 has 14 amino acids.

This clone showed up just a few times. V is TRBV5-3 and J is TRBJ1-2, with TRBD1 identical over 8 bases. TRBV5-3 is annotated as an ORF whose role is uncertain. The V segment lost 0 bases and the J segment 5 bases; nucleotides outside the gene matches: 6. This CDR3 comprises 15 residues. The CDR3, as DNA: TGTGCCAGAAGCTTGGTCCAGGGGACAGGATATGGCTACACCTTC. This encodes CARSLVQGTGYGYTF.

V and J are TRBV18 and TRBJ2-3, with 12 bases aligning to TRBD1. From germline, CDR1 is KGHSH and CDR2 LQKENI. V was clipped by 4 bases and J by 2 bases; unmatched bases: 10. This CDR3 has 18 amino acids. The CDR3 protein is CASSQLGQGAGLTDTQYF. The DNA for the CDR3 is TGTGCCAGCTCACAACTGGGACAGGGGGCAGGGCTCACAGATACGCAGTATTTT.

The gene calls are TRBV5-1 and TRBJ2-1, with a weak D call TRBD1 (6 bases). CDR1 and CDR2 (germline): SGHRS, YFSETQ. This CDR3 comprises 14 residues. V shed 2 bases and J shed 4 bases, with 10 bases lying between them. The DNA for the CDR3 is TGCGCCAGCAGCTTCGGGACACTTTACAATGAGCAGTTCTTC. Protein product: CASSFGTLYNEQFF.

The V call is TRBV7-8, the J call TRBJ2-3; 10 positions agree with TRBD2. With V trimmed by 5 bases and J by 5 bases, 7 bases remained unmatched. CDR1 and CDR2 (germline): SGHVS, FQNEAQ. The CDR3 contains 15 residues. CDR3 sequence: CASSPTRLAGDTQYF. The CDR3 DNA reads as TGTGCCAGCAGCCCAACCCGACTAGCGGGAGATACGCAGTATTTT. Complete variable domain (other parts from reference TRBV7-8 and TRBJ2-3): GAGVSQSPRYKVAKRGQDVALRCDPISGHVSLFWYQQALGQGPEFLTYFQNEAQLDKSGLPSDRFFAERPEGSVSTLKIQRTQQEDSAVYLCASSPTRLAGDTQYFGPGTRLTVL.

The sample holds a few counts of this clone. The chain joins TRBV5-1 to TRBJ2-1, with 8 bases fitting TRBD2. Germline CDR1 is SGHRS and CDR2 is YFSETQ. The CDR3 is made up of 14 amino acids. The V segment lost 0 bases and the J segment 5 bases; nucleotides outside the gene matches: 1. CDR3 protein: CASSLGLANNEQFF. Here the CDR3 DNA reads TGCGCCAGCAGCTTGGGACTAGCGAACAATGAGCAGTTCTTC.

This CDR3 reads CASSLARGAAQHF. The CDR3 bases are TGTGCCAGCAGCTTGGCCCGGGGGGCGGCCCAGCATTTT. The chain is built from TRBV5-6 and TRBJ1-5, with D possibly matching TRBD1 (6 bases). There are 13 residues in the CDR3. From germline, CDR1 is SGHDT and CDR2 YYEEEE. Trimming left V 0 bases short and J 11 bases short, with 12 bases between. Variable domain in full (rest from reference TRBV5-6 and TRBJ1-5): DAGVTQSPTHLIKTRGQQVTLRCSPKSGHDTVSWYQQALGQGPQFIFQYYEEEERQRGNFPDRFSGHQFPNYSSELNVNALLLGDSALYLCASSLARGAAQHFGDGTRLSIL.

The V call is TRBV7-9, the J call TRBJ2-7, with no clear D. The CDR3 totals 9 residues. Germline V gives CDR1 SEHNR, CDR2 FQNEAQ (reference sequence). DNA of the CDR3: TGTTCCGCCGGTGACGAGCAGTACTTC. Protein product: CSAGDEQYF.

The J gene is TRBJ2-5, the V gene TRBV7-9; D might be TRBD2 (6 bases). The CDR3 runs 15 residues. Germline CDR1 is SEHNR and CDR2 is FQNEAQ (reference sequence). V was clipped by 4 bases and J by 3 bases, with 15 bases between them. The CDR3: CASSYDGTFEETQYF. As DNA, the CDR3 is TGTGCCAGCAGCTACGACGGGACTTTCGAAGAGACCCAGTACTTC.

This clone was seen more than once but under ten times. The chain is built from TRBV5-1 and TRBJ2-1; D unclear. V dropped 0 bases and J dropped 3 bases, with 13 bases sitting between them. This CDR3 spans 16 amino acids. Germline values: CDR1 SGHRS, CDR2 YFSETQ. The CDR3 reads CASSLGVQAVYNEQFF. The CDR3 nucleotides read TGCGCCAGCAGCTTGGGAGTGCAGGCTGTCTACAATGAGCAGTTCTTC.

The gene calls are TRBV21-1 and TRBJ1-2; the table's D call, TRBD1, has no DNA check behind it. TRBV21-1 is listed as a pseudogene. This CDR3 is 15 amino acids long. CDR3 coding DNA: TGTGCCAGCAGCAGAGACAGGGACGTTGAGGATGGCTACACCTTC. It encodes CASSRDRDVEDGYTF.

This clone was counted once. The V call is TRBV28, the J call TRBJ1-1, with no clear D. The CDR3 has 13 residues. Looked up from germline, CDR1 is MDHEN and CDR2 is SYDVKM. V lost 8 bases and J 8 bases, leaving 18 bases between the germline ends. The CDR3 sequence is CASLPGSAREAFF. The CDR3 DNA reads TGTGCCAGCCTGCCTGGGTCAGCTAGGGAAGCTTTCTTT.

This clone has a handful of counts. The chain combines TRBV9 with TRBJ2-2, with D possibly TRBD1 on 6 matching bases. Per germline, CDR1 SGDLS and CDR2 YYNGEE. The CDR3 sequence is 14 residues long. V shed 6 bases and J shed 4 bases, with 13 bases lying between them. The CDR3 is CASNAGAGTGELFF. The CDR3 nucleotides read TGTGCCAGCAATGCAGGGGCAGGCACCGGGGAGCTGTTTTTT.

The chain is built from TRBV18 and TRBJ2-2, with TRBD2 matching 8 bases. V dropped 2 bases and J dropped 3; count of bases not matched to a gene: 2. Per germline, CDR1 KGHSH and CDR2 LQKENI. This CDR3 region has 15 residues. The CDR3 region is CASSPTGLDTGELFF. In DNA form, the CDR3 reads TGTGCCAGCTCACCAACGGGACTAGACACCGGGGAGCTGTTTTTT.

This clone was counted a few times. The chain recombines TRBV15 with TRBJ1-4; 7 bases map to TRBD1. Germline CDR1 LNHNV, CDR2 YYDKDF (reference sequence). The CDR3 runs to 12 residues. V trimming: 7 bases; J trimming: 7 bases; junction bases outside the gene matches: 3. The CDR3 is CATKGAIEKLFF. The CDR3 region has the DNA TGTGCCACCAAGGGGGCCATTGAAAAACTGTTTTTT.

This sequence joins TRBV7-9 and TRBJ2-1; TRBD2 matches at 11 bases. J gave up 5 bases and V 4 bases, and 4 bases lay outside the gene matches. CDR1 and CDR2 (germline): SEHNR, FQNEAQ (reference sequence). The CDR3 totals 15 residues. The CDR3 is CASSYTSGGHNEQFF. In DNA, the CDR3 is TGTGCCAGCAGCTACACTAGCGGGGGACACAATGAGCAGTTCTTC.

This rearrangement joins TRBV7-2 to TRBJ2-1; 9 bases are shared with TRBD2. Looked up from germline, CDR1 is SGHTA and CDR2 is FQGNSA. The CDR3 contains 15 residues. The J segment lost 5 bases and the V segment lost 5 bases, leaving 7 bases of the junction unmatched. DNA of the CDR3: TGTGCCAGCAGCACTACAGGGACTAGCAACAATGAGCAGTTCTTC. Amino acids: CASSTTGTSNNEQFF.

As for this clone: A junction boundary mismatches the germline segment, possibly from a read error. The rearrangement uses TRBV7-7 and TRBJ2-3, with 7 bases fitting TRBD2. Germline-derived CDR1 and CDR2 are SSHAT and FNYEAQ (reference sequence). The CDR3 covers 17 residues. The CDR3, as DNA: TGTGCTAGCAGCTTAGCGGTCCGCGGGAGAGACACAGATACGCAGTATTTT. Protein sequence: CASSLAVRGRDTDTQYF.

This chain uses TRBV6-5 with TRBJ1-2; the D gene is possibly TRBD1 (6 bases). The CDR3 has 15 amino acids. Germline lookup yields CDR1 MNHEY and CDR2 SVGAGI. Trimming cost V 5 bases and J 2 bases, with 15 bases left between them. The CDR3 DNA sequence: TGTGCCAGCAGTGCTCGACCAGGGGAGAACTATGGCTACACCTTC. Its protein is CASSARPGENYGYTF.

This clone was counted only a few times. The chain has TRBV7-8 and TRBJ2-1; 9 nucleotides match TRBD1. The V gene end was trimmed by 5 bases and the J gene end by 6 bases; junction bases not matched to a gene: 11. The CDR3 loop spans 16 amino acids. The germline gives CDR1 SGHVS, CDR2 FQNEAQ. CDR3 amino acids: CASSLLTGGAGNEQFF. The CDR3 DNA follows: TGTGCCAGCAGCCTATTAACAGGGGGCGCTGGCAATGAGCAGTTCTTC.